The next 21 T cell receptor beta chains were all read from a single sample in a study of cytomegalovirus exposure and HLA in healthy donors. The PCR was carried out with 60 Vbeta primers and 13 Jbeta primers. Method: immunoSEQ multiplex PCR; TCRdb's copy keeps in-frame clones and lacks some. The sample records fewer than 250,000 clones, roughly 87% being singletons. The sequencing sample was made of PBMCs. The receptors were gathered from a man aged 35 to 55 in good health and CMV-seropositive.

The genes are TRBV2 and TRBJ2-1, with 9 positions matching TRBD2. Germline V lookup: CDR1 SNHLY, CDR2 FYNNEI. The CDR3 is 15 amino acids. Losses at the gene ends were 3 bases for V and 8 bases for J; bases not matched to a gene: 8. CDR3 region: CASSEFAGGLYEQFF. The CDR3 nucleotides read TGTGCCAGCAGTGAGTTTGCGGGAGGGCTCTATGAGCAGTTCTTC.

The gene calls are TRBV7-3 and TRBJ2-1; 9 bases fit TRBD2. Germline V gene data show CDR1 as SGHTA and CDR2 as FQGTGA. V dropped 4 bases and J dropped 4; count of bases not matched to a gene: 8. This CDR3 is built from 16 residues. The CDR3 DNA reads as TGTGCCAGCAGCTCCCAAGCGGGAGGCCCGTACAATGAGCAGTTCTTC. Translating gives CASSSQAGGPYNEQFF.

This chain joins TRBV15 and TRBJ2-7; perhaps TRBD1 as D (6 bases). Trimming took off 0 bases at V and 2 bases at J, with 14 bases between the two ends. This CDR3 is built from 16 residues. CDR1 LNHNV and CDR2 YYDKDF come from the germline V gene (reference sequence). Written as DNA, the CDR3 is TGTGCCACCAGCAGAGATCTGGGCTACAGGGCCTACGAGCAGTACGTC. It is translated as CATSRDLGYRAYEQYV.

This clone appeared a few times. This chain joins TRBV6-6 and TRBJ2-1, with TRBD1 matching 7 bases. J lost 3 bases, V lost 5 bases, and 10 bases had no gene match. Looked up from germline, CDR1 is MNHNY and CDR2 is SVGAGI (reference sequence). This CDR3 comprises 16 residues. The CDR3 spells CASSLRDSLFYNEQFF. The CDR3 nucleotides read TGTGCCAGCAGTCTCCGGGACAGCCTTTTCTACAATGAGCAGTTCTTC.

This sequence joins TRBV7-9 and TRBJ2-7, with a tentative D call TRBD2 (5 bases). This CDR3 has 16 residues. V lost 0 bases and J lost 5, with 17 bases in between. Germline CDR1 and CDR2: SEHNR and FQNEAQ (reference sequence). The chain's CDR3 is CASSLAGKRALNEQYF. The CDR3 DNA reads TGTGCCAGCAGCTTAGCGGGGAAGAGGGCTCTAAACGAGCAGTACTTC.

The chain recombines TRBV2 with TRBJ2-7; the match to TRBD2 covers 12 bases. Per the germline V gene, CDR1 is SNHLY and CDR2 is FYNNEI. The CDR3 length is 14 residues. The junction had 6 bases not matched to a gene; V was cut back by 8 bases and J by 4 bases. The CDR3 sequence: CASLAGGYYYEQYV. The CDR3 bases are TGTGCCAGCCTAGCGGGAGGGTACTATTACGAGCAGTACGTC.

The chain links TRBV30 to TRBJ1-1, with D unclear. Looked up from germline, CDR1 is GTSNPN and CDR2 is SVGIG (reference sequence). The CDR3 runs to 11 residues. The V and J ends lost 4 bases and 7 bases respectively, with 10 bases between them. This CDR3 reads CAWMPEIEAFF. The DNA of the CDR3 is TGTGCCTGGATGCCAGAAATTGAAGCTTTCTTT.

The chain uses TRBV19 and TRBJ1-1; 9 bases align to TRBD1. From germline, CDR1 is LNHDA and CDR2 SQIVND (reference sequence). The CDR3 length is 14 residues. V shed 6 bases, J shed 2 bases, and the junction held 4 bases outside the gene matches. In DNA form, the CDR3 reads TGTGCCAGTAGCACGGGACAGGGTAACACTGAAGCTTTCTTT. Protein product: CASSTGQGNTEAFF.

This clone was counted between two and nine times. J is TRBJ1-2 and V is TRBV30; TRBD1 agrees at 11 bases. The germline V gene has CDR1 GTSNPN and CDR2 SVGIG (reference sequence). V dropped 0 bases and J dropped 3; count of bases not matched to a gene: 3. The length of the CDR3 is 15 residues. This chain's CDR3 is CAWSVGTGGDYGYTF. The CDR3 DNA sequence: TGTGCCTGGAGTGTAGGGACAGGGGGTGACTATGGCTACACCTTC.

This clone came up once. The V gene is TRBV9, the J gene TRBJ2-2; 8 nucleotides match TRBD2. The trim removed 4 bases at V and 4 bases at J, leaving 6 bases unmatched. This CDR3 region has 15 residues. Germline V gene sequence: CDR1 SGDLS, CDR2 YYNGEE. The CDR3, as DNA: TGTGCCAGCAGCCCAACCGGGACTAGCACCGGGGAGCTGTTTTTT. It codes for CASSPTGTSTGELFF.

This chain joins TRBV4-1 and TRBJ1-1, with D possibly TRBD1 on 5 matching bases. Trimming took 9 bases from V and 4 from J, leaving 12 bases between them. CDR3 length: 12 residues. Germline V gene data show CDR1 as MGHRA and CDR2 as YSYEKL. Written as DNA, the CDR3 is TGCGCCAGTCGGGGGTCGGGCACTGAAGCTTTCTTT. Encoded protein: CASRGSGTEAFF.

The chain combines TRBV6-5 with TRBJ2-7; 9 nucleotides match TRBD2. This CDR3 contains 15 residues. In germline, CDR1 is MNHEY, CDR2 SVGAGI. V trimming: 0 bases; J trimming: 4 bases; junction bases outside the gene matches: 4. The CDR3 DNA is TGTGCCAGCAGTTACTCGGCTAGCGGGAATTACGAGCAGTACGTC. Encoded protein: CASSYSASGNYEQYV.

The V call is TRBV5-1, the J call TRBJ2-5, with TRBD2 identical over 11 bases. The CDR3 is 15 residues long. CDR1 and CDR2 from the germline V gene are SGHRS and YFSETQ. Unmatched junction bases numbered 3, after V lost 0 bases and J lost 5 bases. The CDR3 is CASSLGLAGGETQYF. The CDR3 DNA reads TGCGCCAGCAGCTTGGGTCTAGCGGGAGGCGAGACCCAGTACTTC.

J is TRBJ2-5 and V is TRBV30; TRBD2 matches 10 bases. The ends lost 3 bases at V and 5 bases at J; junction bases unmatched: 9. The CDR3 has 15 amino acids. The germline V gene has CDR1 GTSNPN and CDR2 SVGIG (reference sequence). CDR3 in amino acids: CAWRSGRVASETQYF. The DNA for the CDR3 is TGTGCCTGGAGAAGCGGGAGGGTGGCTAGCGAGACCCAGTACTTC.

This sequence joins TRBV5-1 and TRBJ2-5; 8 bases match TRBD2. Germline CDR1 is SGHRS and CDR2 is YFSETQ. The CDR3 has 18 residues. J gave up 1 base and V 1 base, and 12 bases lay outside the gene matches. Here the CDR3 reads CASSLREVIAGTQETQYF. In DNA form, the CDR3 reads TGCGCCAGCAGCTTGAGGGAAGTAATAGCGGGAACCCAAGAGACCCAGTACTTC.

This clone was counted a single time. The chain combines TRBV18 with TRBJ1-1, with TRBD1 as a possible D gene (6 bases). The ends were cut back, 2 bases at V and 2 bases at J, with 15 bases in the middle. CDR3 size: 16 residues. Germline V lookup: CDR1 KGHSH, CDR2 LQKENI. The CDR3 DNA is TGTGCCAGCTCACCAAGGGAGGGGGTTACAAACACTGAAGCTTTCTTT. This translates into CASSPREGVTNTEAFF.

J is TRBJ2-3 and V is TRBV19; 7 nucleotides align to TRBD1. This CDR3 has 14 amino acids. CDR1 and CDR2 (germline): LNHDA, SQIVND (reference sequence). Trimming removed 1 base from V and 3 bases from J; junction bases left unmatched: 1. The CDR3 region is CASSIGQGTDTQYF. The CDR3 region has the DNA TGTGCCAGTAGTATAGGACAGGGTACAGATACGCAGTATTTT.

The CDR3 sequence is CASSFLYEDTEAFF. CDR3 nucleotide sequence: TGTGCCAGCAGCTTCCTTTATGAGGATACTGAAGCTTTCTTT. The genes are TRBV5-4 and TRBJ1-1; no definite D call. Trimming pared 2 bases from V and 5 bases from J, leaving 13 bases between. The CDR3 runs 14 residues. The germline gives CDR1 SGHNT, CDR2 YYREEE (reference sequence).

This chain links TRBV29-1 with TRBJ2-5; a possible D gene is TRBD1 (5 bases). V lost 4 bases to trimming and J lost 2 bases, with 8 bases between them. CDR1 and CDR2 from the germline V gene are SQVTM and ANQGSEA. The CDR3 has 12 amino acids. Here the CDR3 DNA reads TGCAGCGTTGGAGACAGTCAAGAGACCCAGTACTTC. This encodes CSVGDSQETQYF.

The chain joins TRBV7-6 to TRBJ1-1, with D unresolved. Germline V CDR1 and CDR2: SGHVS, FNYEAQ. This CDR3 has 13 residues. Trimming pared 5 bases from V and 1 base from J, leaving 8 bases between. CDR3 loop: CASSRTGNTEAFF. CDR3 nucleotides: TGTGCCAGCAGCCGCACCGGGAACACTGAAGCTTTCTTT.

This chain joins TRBV5-6 and TRBJ1-2, with D unclear. The germline V and J ends were trimmed by 0 bases and 3 bases, with 9 bases remaining between them. Per the germline V gene, CDR1 is SGHDT and CDR2 is YYEEEE. The CDR3 length is 14 residues. The CDR3 is CASSLAQSYYGYTF. The CDR3 DNA reads TGTGCCAGCAGCTTGGCGCAGTCCTACTATGGCTACACCTTC.